The next 13 T cell receptor beta chains were all read from a single sample in a study of T cell repertoires in cytomegalovirus infection. TCRdb called the reads again in MiXCR, with one record for every CDR3 protein. The repertoire holds 300,000 to 400,000 distinct CDR3 sequences, with about 27% as singletons. No antigen is known for these receptors. Sequencing was performed on cultured PBMCs, taken from culture after CMV antigen stimulation. Source of these receptors: a human donor in good health (CMV status not recorded). Some clones in this sample may be carry-over from other donors' samples.

This clonotype appeared a few times. V and J are TRBV12-3 or TRBV12-4 and TRBJ2-5; 8 positions match TRBD1. There are 16 residues in the CDR3. Unmatched junction bases numbered 13, after V lost 5 bases and J lost 5 bases. CDR3 sequence: CASSPNQGAIGETQYF. The DNA for the CDR3 is TGTGCCAGCAGTCCTAATCAGGGGGCCATTGGGGAGACCCAGTACTTC.

This clonotype occurred many times. The genes are TRBV29-1 and TRBJ1-1; TRBD1 is a possible D gene (5 bases). Trimming removed 4 bases at V and 0 bases at J, with 6 bases between. The CDR3 spans 12 residues. In germline, CDR1 is SQVTM, CDR2 ANQGSEA. For the CDR3, the DNA is TGCAGCGTTGGACAGCTGAACACTGAAGCTTTCTTT. This sequence encodes CSVGQLNTEAFF.

This clonotype was detected only a few times. The gene calls are TRBV20-1 and TRBJ2-3; D not resolved. The CDR3 sequence is 13 residues long. The ends were cut back, 0 bases at V and 8 bases at J, with 12 bases in the middle. Looked up from germline, CDR1 is DFQATT and CDR2 is SNEGSKA (reference sequence). CDR3 DNA sequence: TGCAGTGCTAGAGACCCTGTGGTTACTACGCAGTATTTT. Translation gives CSARDPVVTTQYF.

The chain combines TRBV30 with TRBJ2-5, with a possible D match to TRBD1 (6 bases). V dropped 3 bases and J dropped 5 bases, with 19 bases sitting between them. The germline CDR1 and CDR2 sequences are GTSNPN and SVGIG (reference sequence). There are 15 residues in the CDR3. The CDR3 region has the DNA TGTGCCTGGAGCGTACCATCCGGACAGATGGAGACCCAGTACTTC. Protein sequence: CAWSVPSGQMETQYF.

Only a few counts were recorded for this clonotype. The rearrangement links TRBV28 to TRBJ2-1, with TRBD1 matching 9 bases. CDR3 length equals 17 residues. The germline CDR1 and CDR2 sequences are MDHEN and SYDVKM. V was pared by 7 bases and J by 9 bases, with 19 bases of the junction left unmatched. The CDR3 loop reads CASTSKDRDREKSEQFF. The CDR3 DNA reads TGTGCCAGCACCTCCAAGGACCGGGACAGGGAGAAGAGTGAGCAGTTCTTC. The variable domain in full, with the rest retrieved from reference TRBV28 and TRBJ2-1, is DVKVTQSSRYLVKRTGEKVFLECVQDMDHENMFWYRQDPGLGLRLIYFSYDVKMKEKGDIPEGYSVSREKKERFSLILESASTNQTSMYLCASTSKDRDREKSEQFFGPGTRLTVL.

This sequence joins TRBV28 and TRBJ2-7; 8 nucleotides agree with TRBD2. Trimming cost V 7 bases and J 0 bases; bases outside gene matches: 17. The CDR3 totals 18 residues. From germline, CDR1 is MDHEN and CDR2 SYDVKM. CDR3 amino acids: CASNLATILSGSSYEQYF. The CDR3, as DNA: TGTGCCAGCAATTTGGCCACCATATTGAGCGGGAGCTCCTACGAGCAGTACTTC.

This clonotype was seen only a few times. The chain links TRBV29-1 to TRBJ1-1, with D possibly TRBD1 on 6 matching bases. Between the trimmed V and J ends, which lost 4 bases and 1 base, there was a span of 13 bases. CDR1 and CDR2 (germline): SQVTM, ANQGSEA. The CDR3 totals 14 residues. The CDR3, as DNA: TGCAGCGTTGTAATCATAGGGGGGAACACTGAAGCTTTCTTT. Translating it yields CSVVIIGGNTEAFF.

This clonotype was observed a handful of times. The rearrangement links TRBV27 to TRBJ1-6; D remains unclear. The CDR3 covers 15 residues. Germline V lookup: CDR1 MNHEY, CDR2 SMNVEV (reference sequence). Deletions cut 0 bases from V and 7 bases from J, with 10 bases between. CDR3 protein: CASSLSRAENSPLHF. The CDR3 coding sequence is TGTGCCAGCAGTTTATCTAGGGCTGAGAATTCACCCCTCCACTTT.

This clonotype has at least ten counts. The CDR3 DNA is TGTGCCAGCAGCCCAACAATGGGGGAAAAACTGTTTTTT. As protein: CASSPTMGEKLFF. The V call is TRBV7-2, the J call TRBJ1-4; D unclear. Between the trimmed V and J ends, which lost 5 bases and 8 bases, there was a span of 12 bases. Germline CDR1 and CDR2: SGHTA and FQGNSA. The CDR3 spans 13 residues.

Concerning this clonotype: With a much larger clone just one base away, this may be a read error. This sequence joins TRBV18 and TRBJ2-2; TRBD1 aligns across 7 bases. The CDR3 spans 16 residues. Germline loops: CDR1 KGHSH, CDR2 LQKENI. The CDR3 loop is CAGSPSRQGNTGELFF. Written as DNA, the CDR3 is TGTGCCGGCTCACCATCCCGACAGGGGAACACCGGGGAGCTGTTTTTT.

The rearrangement uses TRBV5-1 and TRBJ2-5; D tentatively reads TRBD1 or TRBD2 (5 bases each). Germline lookup yields CDR1 SGHRS and CDR2 YFSETQ. CDR3 size: 16 residues. Trimming cost V 4 bases and J 1 base, with 17 bases left between them. This chain's CDR3 is CASSAVPTGGQETQYF. CDR3 coding DNA: TGCGCCAGCAGCGCGGTCCCCACTGGGGGCCAAGAGACCCAGTACTTC.

The chain recombines TRBV10-3 with TRBJ2-3; D is unresolved. CDR1 and CDR2 (germline): ENHRY, SYGVKD. Trimming cost V 1 base and J 0 bases, with 5 bases left between them. This CDR3 contains 14 residues. The CDR3 sequence: CAISEFDSTDTQYF. The CDR3 coding sequence is TGTGCCATCAGTGAGTTCGACAGCACAGATACGCAGTATTTT.

The rearrangement links TRBV12-3 or TRBV12-4 to TRBJ2-7; weak D call: TRBD2 (5 bases). The CDR3 sequence is 14 residues long. V dropped 1 base and J dropped 4 bases, with 11 bases sitting between them. CDR3 DNA: TGTGCCAGCAGTTTAGGGGTGAGAGGGTACGAGCAGTACTTC. Encoded protein: CASSLGVRGYEQYF.